This entry features one T cell receptor (beta chain) sequence. What it binds is not known. V lost 3 bases and J 2 bases, leaving 23 bases between the germline ends. Germline V gives CDR1 KGHSH, CDR2 LQKENI. The CDR3 loop spans 19 amino acids. The data are from a study of cytomegalovirus exposure and HLA in healthy donors. Data came from immunoSEQ multiplex PCR; TCRdb stores just in-frame clones and leaves some out. Among approximately 82,000 clones listed, around 92% were seen once. Whole-study results and caveats: A subsequent analysis found that TCR clusters from the first cohort also tended to co-occur in the approximately 110 validation repertoires, with 90% to 95% of cluster scores above 0. Cytomegalovirus-associated TCR beta chains were listed, numbering under 200.

The sequencing sample was made of PBMCs. The TCR comes from a man between 18 and 29 years old in good health and CMV-seronegative. V gene TRBV18 combines with J gene TRBJ1-5; D might be TRBD1 (6 bases). CDR3 coding DNA: TGTGCCAGCTCACCCACGTACACTTACAGGGAGTTTGGCAATCAGCCCCAGCATTTT. Translated, it gives CASSPTYTYREFGNQPQHF.